This is a list of T cell receptor beta chains from one sample in a study of monozygotic twins with inflammatory bowel disease. TCRdb re-analyzed the 5' RACE reads; it lists each CDR3 protein once, without DNA. Reported are 300,000 to 350,000 distinct CDR3 sequences; the ten largest clones contain under 2.5%. Input material: blood. The receptors derive from a human donor with ulcerative colitis or Crohn's disease, or a healthy co-twin of an affected twin (not recorded which). The CDR3 runs from the conserved cysteine through the conserved F or W.

V: TRBV27
J: TRBJ2-1
CDR3: CASSQAGVYYNEQFF

V: TRBV6-2/TRBV6-3
J: TRBJ2-1
CDR3: CASTPITSGGGYEQFF

V: TRBV12-3/TRBV12-4
J: TRBJ2-1
CDR3: CASSPLTSGTPREQFF

V: TRBV30
J: TRBJ2-1
CDR3: CAWTFGLATNNEQFF

V: TRBV20-1
J: TRBJ2-7
CDR3: CSADPRRTGDYEQYF

V: TRBV5-1
J: TRBJ2-3
CDR3: CASSPREGRADTQYF

V: TRBV29-1
J: TRBJ1-6
CDR3: CSVGEGYNSPLHF

V: TRBV15
J: TRBJ2-5
CDR3: CATSRDGEGNQETQYF

V: TRBV6-5
J: TRBJ2-5
CDR3: CASSYLTPGPVSQETQYF

V: TRBV7-2
J: TRBJ2-5
CDR3: CASSLERGSQYF

V: TRBV7-3
J: TRBJ2-1
CDR3: CASSHPGGAGVSNEQFF

V: TRBV7-2
J: TRBJ1-2
CDR3: CASFSTGEFFKTPGYTF

V: TRBV10-3
J: TRBJ1-1
CDR3: CAITRDSPADFTEAFF

V: TRBV3-1
J: TRBJ2-1
CDR3: CASSQGLHNEQFF

V: TRBV20-1
J: TRBJ2-7
CDR3: CSARETASYEQYF

V: TRBV6-2/TRBV6-3
J: TRBJ2-2
CDR3: CASSFLPQDRVTGELFF

V: TRBV5-1
J: TRBJ1-1
CDR3: CASSDSRMNTEAFF

V: TRBV11-2
J: TRBJ2-3
CDR3: CASSSLLYGLAGDPDTQYF

V: TRBV5-1
J: TRBJ2-7
CDR3: CASSLRRDSYEQYF

V: TRBV19
J: TRBJ2-7
CDR3: CASRREGRKDEQYF

V: TRBV7-2
J: TRBJ2-5
CDR3: CASSLGPSGQETQYF

V: TRBV9
J: TRBJ2-1
CDR3: CASSVGLHAIKYRGSYNEQFF

V: TRBV11-2
J: TRBJ2-7
CDR3: CASSLRERLASEQYF

V: TRBV30
J: TRBJ2-5
CDR3: CAWSVSGVSETQYF

V: TRBV20-1
J: TRBJ2-1
CDR3: CSAQAGGGIKQFF

V: TRBV10-3
J: TRBJ2-5
CDR3: CAISSSGAPGGGTQYF

V: TRBV19
J: TRBJ2-1
CDR3: CATQGEGQSNEQFF